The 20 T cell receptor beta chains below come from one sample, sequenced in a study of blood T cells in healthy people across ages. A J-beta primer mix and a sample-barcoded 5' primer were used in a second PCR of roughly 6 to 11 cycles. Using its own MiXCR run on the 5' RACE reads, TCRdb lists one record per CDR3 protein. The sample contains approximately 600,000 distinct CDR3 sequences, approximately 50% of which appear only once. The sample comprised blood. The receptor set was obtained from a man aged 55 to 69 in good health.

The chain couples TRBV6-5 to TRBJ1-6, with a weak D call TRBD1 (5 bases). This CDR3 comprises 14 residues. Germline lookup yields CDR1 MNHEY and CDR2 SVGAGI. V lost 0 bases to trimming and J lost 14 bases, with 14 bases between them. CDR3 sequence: CASSYSRGQTALHF. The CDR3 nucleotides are TGTGCCAGCAGTTACTCGAGGGGCCAAACAGCCCTCCACTTT.

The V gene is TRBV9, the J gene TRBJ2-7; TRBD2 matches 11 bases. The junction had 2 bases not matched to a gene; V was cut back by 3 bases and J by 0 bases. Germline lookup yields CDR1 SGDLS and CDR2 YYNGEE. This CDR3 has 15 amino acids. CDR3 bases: TGTGCCAGCAGCGCGGGACTAGCGGACTCCTACGAGCAGTACTTC. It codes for CASSAGLADSYEQYF.

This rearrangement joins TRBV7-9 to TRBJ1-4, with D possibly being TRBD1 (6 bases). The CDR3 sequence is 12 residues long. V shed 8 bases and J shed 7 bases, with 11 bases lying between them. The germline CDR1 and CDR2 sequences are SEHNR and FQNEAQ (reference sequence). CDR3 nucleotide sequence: TGTGCCAGCGCAGGGGACGGTGAAAAACTGTTTTTT. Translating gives CASAGDGEKLFF.

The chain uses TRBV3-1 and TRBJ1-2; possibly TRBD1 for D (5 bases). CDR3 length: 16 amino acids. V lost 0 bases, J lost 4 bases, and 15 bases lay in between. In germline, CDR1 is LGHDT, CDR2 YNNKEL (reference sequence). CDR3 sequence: CASSQDLRAWGYGYTF. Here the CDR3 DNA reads TGTGCCAGCAGCCAAGACCTCAGGGCGTGGGGCTATGGCTACACCTTC.

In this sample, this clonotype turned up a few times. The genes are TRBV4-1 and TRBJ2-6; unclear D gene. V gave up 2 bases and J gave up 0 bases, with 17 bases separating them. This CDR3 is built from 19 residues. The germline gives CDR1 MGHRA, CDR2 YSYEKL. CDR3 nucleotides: TGCGCCAGCAGCCAACAAGTGGGCGAATCCACCTCTGGGGCCAACGTCCTGACTTTC. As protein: CASSQQVGESTSGANVLTF.

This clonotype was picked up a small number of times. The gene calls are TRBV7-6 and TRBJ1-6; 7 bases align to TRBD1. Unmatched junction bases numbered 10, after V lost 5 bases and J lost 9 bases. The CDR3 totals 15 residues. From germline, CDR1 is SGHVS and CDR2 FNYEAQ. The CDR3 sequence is CASSLATGIGSPLHF. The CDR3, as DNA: TGTGCCAGCAGCCTCGCGACAGGGATTGGTTCACCCCTCCACTTT.

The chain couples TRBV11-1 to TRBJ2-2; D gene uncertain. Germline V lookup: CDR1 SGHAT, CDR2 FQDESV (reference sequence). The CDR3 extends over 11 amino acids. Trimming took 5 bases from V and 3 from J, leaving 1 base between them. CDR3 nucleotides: TGTGCCAGCAGCGACACCGGGGAGCTGTTTTTT. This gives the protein CASSDTGELFF.

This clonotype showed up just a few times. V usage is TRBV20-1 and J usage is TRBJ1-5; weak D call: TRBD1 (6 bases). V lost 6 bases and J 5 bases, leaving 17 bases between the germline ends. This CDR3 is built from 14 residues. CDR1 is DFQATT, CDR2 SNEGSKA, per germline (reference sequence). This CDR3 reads CSATDRPQDQPQHF. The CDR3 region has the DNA TGCAGTGCCACAGACAGGCCCCAGGATCAGCCCCAGCATTTT.

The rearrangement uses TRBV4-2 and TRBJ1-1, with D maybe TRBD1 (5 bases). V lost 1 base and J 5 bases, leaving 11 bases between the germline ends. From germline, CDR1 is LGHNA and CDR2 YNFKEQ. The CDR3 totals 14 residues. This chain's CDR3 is CASSQVRAGTEAFF. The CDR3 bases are TGTGCCAGCAGCCAAGTCAGGGCCGGGACTGAAGCTTTCTTT.

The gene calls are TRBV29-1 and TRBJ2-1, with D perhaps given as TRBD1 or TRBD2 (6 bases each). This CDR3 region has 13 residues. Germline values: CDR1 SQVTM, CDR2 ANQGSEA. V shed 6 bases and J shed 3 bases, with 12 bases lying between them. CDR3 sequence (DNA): TGCAGCGTCAAACAGGGAGGCTACAATGAGCAGTTCTTC. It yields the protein CSVKQGGYNEQFF.

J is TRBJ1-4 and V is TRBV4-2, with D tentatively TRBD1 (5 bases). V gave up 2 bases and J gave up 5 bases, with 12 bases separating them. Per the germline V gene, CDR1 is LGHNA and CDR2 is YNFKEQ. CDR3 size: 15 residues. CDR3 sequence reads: CASSQWVGPNEKLFF. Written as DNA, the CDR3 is TGTGCCAGCAGCCAATGGGTGGGGCCCAATGAAAAACTGTTTTTT.

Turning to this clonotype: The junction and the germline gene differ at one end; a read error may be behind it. The CDR3 region is CAGSFWTQRETQYF. DNA of the CDR3: TGTGCCGGCAGCTTTTGGACCCAGAGAGAGACCCAGTACTTC. This chain joins TRBV7-2 and TRBJ2-5; D uncertain. Germline V CDR1 and CDR2: SGHTA, FQGNSA. The CDR3 length is 14 residues.

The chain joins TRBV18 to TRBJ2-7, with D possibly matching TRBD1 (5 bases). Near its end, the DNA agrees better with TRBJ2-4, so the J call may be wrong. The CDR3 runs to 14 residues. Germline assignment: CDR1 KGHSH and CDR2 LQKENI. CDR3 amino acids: CASSPPGLPNIQYF. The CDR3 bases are TGTGCCAGCTCACCACCGGGGCTTCCAAACATTCAGTACTTC.

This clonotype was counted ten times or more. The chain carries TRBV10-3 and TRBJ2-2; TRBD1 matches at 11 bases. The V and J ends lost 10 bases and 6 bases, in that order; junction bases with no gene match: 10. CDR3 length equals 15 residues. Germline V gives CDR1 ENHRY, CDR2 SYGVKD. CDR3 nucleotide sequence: TGTGCCAGCACCTCGGGACAGGGGGGGGCCGGGGAGCTGTTTTTT. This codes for CASTSGQGGAGELFF.

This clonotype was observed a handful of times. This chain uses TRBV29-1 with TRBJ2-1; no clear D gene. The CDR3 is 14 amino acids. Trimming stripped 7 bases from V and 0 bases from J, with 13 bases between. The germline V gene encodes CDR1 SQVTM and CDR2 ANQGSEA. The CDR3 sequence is CSARPESSYNEQFF. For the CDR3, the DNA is TGCAGCGCCCGACCTGAGAGCTCCTACAATGAGCAGTTCTTC.

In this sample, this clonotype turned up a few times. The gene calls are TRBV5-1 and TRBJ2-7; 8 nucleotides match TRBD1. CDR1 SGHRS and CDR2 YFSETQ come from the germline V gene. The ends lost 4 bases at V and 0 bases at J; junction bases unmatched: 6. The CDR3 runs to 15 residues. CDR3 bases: TGCGCCAGCAGCGGCGGGACAGGTTACTCCTACGAGCAGTACTTC. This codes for CASSGGTGYSYEQYF.

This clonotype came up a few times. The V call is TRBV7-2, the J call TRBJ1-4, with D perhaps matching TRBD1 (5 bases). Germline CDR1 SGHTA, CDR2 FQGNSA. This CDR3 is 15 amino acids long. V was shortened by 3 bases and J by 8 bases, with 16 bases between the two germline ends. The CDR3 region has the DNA TGTGCCAGCAGCTTCCCCGGTGGGGCGCAGGAAAAACTGTTTTTT. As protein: CASSFPGGAQEKLFF.

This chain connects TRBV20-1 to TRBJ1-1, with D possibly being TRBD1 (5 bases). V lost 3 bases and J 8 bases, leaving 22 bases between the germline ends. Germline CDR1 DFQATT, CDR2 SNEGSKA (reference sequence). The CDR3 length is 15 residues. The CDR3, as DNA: TGCAGTGCTAGGCAACCGTTAGCGGGGGTTGAGGAAGCTTTCTTT. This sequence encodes CSARQPLAGVEEAFF.

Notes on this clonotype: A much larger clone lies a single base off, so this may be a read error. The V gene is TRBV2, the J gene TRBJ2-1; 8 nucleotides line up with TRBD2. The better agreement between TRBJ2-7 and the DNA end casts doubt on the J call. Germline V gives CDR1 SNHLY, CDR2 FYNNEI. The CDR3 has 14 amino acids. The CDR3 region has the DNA TGTGCCAGCAGTGAGGGACTAGAGTACAATGAGCAGTACTTC. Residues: CASSEGLEYNEQYF.

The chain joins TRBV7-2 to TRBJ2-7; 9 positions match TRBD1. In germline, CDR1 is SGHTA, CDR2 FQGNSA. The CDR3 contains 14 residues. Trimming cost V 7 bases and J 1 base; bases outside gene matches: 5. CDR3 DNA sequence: TGTGCCAGCAACCCGGGACAGGGTTCCTACGAGCAGTACTTC. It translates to CASNPGQGSYEQYF.